One and the same sample provided the 30 T cell receptor beta chains below, sequenced in a study of blood T cell repertoires in COVID-19. Profiling relied on immunoSEQ multiplex PCR, and the TCRdb table lists in-frame clones only, not all of them. This sample has roughly 40,000 clones, with roughly 90% found just once. Material: peripheral blood. The receptors here all came from a human donor in a cohort sampled during active COVID-19.

The chain has TRBV7-8 and TRBJ1-4; D is unclear. This CDR3 region has 16 residues. The germline gives CDR1 SGHVS, CDR2 FQNEAQ. Trimming left V 1 base short and J 4 bases short, with 13 bases between. The CDR3, as DNA: TGTGCCAGCAGCTTAGTGGGCCCGCCCCTTAATGAAAAACTGTTTTTT. Amino acids: CASSLVGPPLNEKLFF.

The chain recombines TRBV20-1 with TRBJ1-2, with D perhaps matching TRBD1 (5 bases). The germline V gene has CDR1 DFQATT and CDR2 SNEGSKA (reference sequence). The CDR3 contains 15 residues. The V gene lost 3 bases and the J gene lost 8 bases, with 22 bases spanning the gap. In DNA, the CDR3 is TGCAGTGCTAGTGACTCCGGGGGGACGCGAGGGGGCTACACCTTC. As protein: CSASDSGGTRGGYTF.

The chain joins TRBV4-3 to TRBJ1-1, with a tentative D call TRBD1 (5 bases). Germline lookup yields CDR1 LGHNA and CDR2 YSLEER. V lost 1 base and J 3 bases, leaving 9 bases between the germline ends. This CDR3 spans 14 amino acids. CDR3: CASSQGGGDTEAFF. The CDR3 nucleotides read TGCGCCAGCAGCCAAGGCGGGGGGGACACTGAAGCTTTCTTT.

The chain combines TRBV28 with TRBJ1-5; D is unclear. CDR3 length: 11 amino acids. The V gene's germline CDR1 is MDHEN and CDR2 SYDVKM. Trimming took off 4 bases at V and 7 bases at J, with 5 bases between the two ends. In nucleotides, the CDR3 is TGTGCCAGCAGTTCAGTCCAGCCCCAGCATTTT. This sequence encodes CASSSVQPQHF.

The chain combines TRBV4-2 with TRBJ2-5; 7 nucleotides match TRBD1. Germline V gene lookup returns CDR1 LGHNA and CDR2 YNFKEQ. This CDR3 region has 15 residues. V lost 1 base, J lost 1 base, and 3 bases stayed unmatched. The CDR3 nucleotides are TGTGCCAGCAGCCAAGTGGACAGGTCCCAAGAGACCCAGTACTTC. Amino acid sequence: CASSQVDRSQETQYF.

This clone was detected once. This sequence joins TRBV4-3 and TRBJ2-6, with TRBD1 as a possible D gene (6 bases). The CDR3 sequence is 17 residues long. Trimming cost V 0 bases and J 0 bases, with 9 bases left between them. Germline CDR1 and CDR2: LGHNA and YSLEER. CDR3 sequence (DNA): TGCGCCAGCAGCCAAGATCCAGGGGCCTCTGGGGCCAACGTCCTGACTTTC. The encoded protein is CASSQDPGASGANVLTF.

The V and J genes are TRBV18 and TRBJ1-5; possibly TRBD1 for D (5 bases). V was shortened by 4 bases and J by 0 bases, with 16 bases between the two germline ends. CDR3 length equals 17 residues. From germline, CDR1 is KGHSH and CDR2 LQKENI. The chain's CDR3 is CASSRNPPQGSNQPQHF. DNA of the CDR3: TGTGCCAGCTCACGTAACCCCCCGCAGGGTAGCAATCAGCCCCAGCATTTT.

This clone was seen only once. The gene calls are TRBV4-1 and TRBJ1-2; 7 bases match TRBD1. The CDR3 spans 20 residues. CDR1 is MGHRA and CDR2 is YSYEKL in the germline V gene. J gave up 4 bases and V 0 bases, and 20 bases lay outside the gene matches. CDR3 region: CASSQDPPGTDTTLVYGYTF. The CDR3 DNA sequence: TGCGCCAGCAGCCAAGATCCCCCCGGGACAGACACAACGCTTGTCTATGGCTACACCTTC.

This rearrangement joins TRBV7-2 to TRBJ2-3; TRBD2 matches at 8 bases. V trimming: 1 base; J trimming: 4 bases; junction bases outside the gene matches: 4. CDR3 size: 15 residues. Germline V CDR1 and CDR2: SGHTA, FQGNSA. This chain's CDR3 is CASSLGLARSDTQYF. The CDR3 DNA reads TGTGCCAGCAGCTTAGGACTAGCGAGATCAGATACGCAGTATTTT.

V is TRBV20-1 and J is TRBJ1-1; no firm D call. The V and J ends lost 3 bases and 3 bases respectively, with 11 bases between them. CDR1 is DFQATT and CDR2 is SNEGSKA in the germline V gene (reference sequence). This CDR3 has 13 amino acids. Here the CDR3 reads CSASDGFHTEAFF. The CDR3 region has the DNA TGCAGTGCTAGTGACGGGTTCCACACTGAAGCTTTCTTT.

In DNA, the CDR3 is TGTGCCAGCAGCCAAGGGAGTTATAATTCACCCCTCCACTTT. Its protein product is CASSQGSYNSPLHF. The chain employs TRBV14 and TRBJ1-6; D not resolved. The germline gives CDR1 SGHDN, CDR2 FVKESK. V lost 1 base and J 4 bases, leaving 5 bases between the germline ends. The CDR3 covers 14 residues.

This chain uses TRBV19 with TRBJ2-5; 8 bases align to TRBD2. V trimming: 6 bases; J trimming: 2 bases; junction bases outside the gene matches: 14. This CDR3 region has 17 residues. Germline V gene data show CDR1 as LNHDA and CDR2 as SQIVND (reference sequence). The CDR3 DNA sequence: TGTGCCAGTAGCCCGGGGGGGTGGCGGGGGCGTCAAGAGACCCAGTACTTC. Protein sequence: CASSPGGWRGRQETQYF.

CDR3 nucleotide sequence: TGTGCCACCAGAGACACAGGGGTACTTCGAAATCAGCCCCAGCATTTT. Translating it yields CATRDTGVLRNQPQHF. The rearrangement uses TRBV15 and TRBJ1-5, with 7 bases that match TRBD1. CDR3 length equals 16 residues. V lost 6 bases to trimming and J lost 4 bases; unmatched junction nucleotides: 12. The germline V gene encodes CDR1 LNHNV and CDR2 YYDKDF (reference sequence).

Only a few counts were recorded for this clone. The V gene is TRBV2, the J gene TRBJ2-5; TRBD1 matches 7 bases. V was clipped by 4 bases and J by 3 bases; unmatched bases: 5. Germline CDR1 is SNHLY and CDR2 is FYNNEI. This CDR3 is built from 14 residues. For the CDR3, the DNA is TGTGCCAGCAGTGGACGACAGGGTGAAGAGACCCAGTACTTC. The encoded protein is CASSGRQGEETQYF.

This chain links TRBV10-3 with TRBJ1-4; D not certain. CDR1 is ENHRY and CDR2 is SYGVKD in the germline V gene. The CDR3 spans 14 residues. V was pared by 6 bases and J by 4 bases, with 12 bases between. The CDR3 here is CAISQPGSNEKLFF. CDR3 nucleotides: TGTGCCATCAGCCAGCCGGGGAGTAATGAAAAACTGTTTTTT.

The chain employs TRBV5-4 and TRBJ2-7, with TRBD2 matching over 14 bases. The germline CDR1 and CDR2 sequences are SGHNT and YYREEE (reference sequence). Losses at the gene ends were 6 bases for V and 2 bases for J; bases not matched to a gene: 10. This CDR3 comprises 17 residues. The CDR3 reads CASKSDPTSGRAYEQYF. CDR3 nucleotides: TGTGCCAGCAAGAGCGATCCGACTAGCGGGAGGGCCTACGAGCAGTACTTC.

The rearrangement joins TRBV9 to TRBJ1-1; maybe TRBD1 (6 bases). The CDR3 length is 14 residues. Germline-derived CDR1 and CDR2 are SGDLS and YYNGEE. The V end lost 3 bases, the J end lost 6 bases, and 15 bases lay between the germline ends. CDR3 coding DNA: TGTGCCAGCAGCGCCTTAAACAGGGTACCTGAAGCTTTCTTT. Translation: CASSALNRVPEAFF.

V and J are TRBV15 and TRBJ2-7, with TRBD2 identical over 12 bases. This CDR3 is built from 20 residues. V shed 5 bases, J shed 2 bases, and the junction held 19 bases outside the gene matches. Germline assignment: CDR1 LNHNV and CDR2 YYDKDF (reference sequence). The CDR3 protein is CATSGYSVPGLAGYPYEQYF. In DNA form, the CDR3 reads TGTGCCACCAGCGGATATTCAGTGCCGGGACTAGCGGGCTACCCCTACGAGCAGTACTTC.

V gene TRBV5-1 combines with J gene TRBJ2-1, with 9 bases matching TRBD1. Germline CDR1 reads SGHRS; CDR2 reads YFSETQ. With V trimmed by 7 bases and J by 4 bases, 6 bases remained unmatched. This CDR3 contains 14 residues. The DNA for the CDR3 is TGCGCCAGCTTATCCGGGACAGGGTACAATGAGCAGTTCTTC. It encodes CASLSGTGYNEQFF.

The rearrangement links TRBV6-2 or TRBV6-3 to TRBJ2-7; 7 positions agree with TRBD1. Germline V gives CDR1 MNHEY, CDR2 SVGEGT. The CDR3 has 14 residues. V trimming: 5 bases; J trimming: 4 bases; junction bases outside the gene matches: 8. CDR3 sequence (DNA): TGTGCCAGCAGTCTAGAGGGGGCCGGGTACGAGCAGTACTTC. Its protein product is CASSLEGAGYEQYF.

The chain combines TRBV11-3 with TRBJ2-3; 7 bases align to TRBD1. Germline V CDR1 and CDR2: SGHNT, YENEEA. J lost 2 bases, V lost 3 bases, and 11 bases had no gene match. The CDR3 contains 17 residues. The CDR3 region is CASSFSLGTAHTDTQYF. Written as DNA, the CDR3 is TGTGCCAGCAGCTTCAGCCTGGGGACAGCACACACAGATACGCAGTATTTT.

This chain uses TRBV5-1 with TRBJ1-6; 8 bases fit TRBD1. Germline values: CDR1 SGHRS, CDR2 YFSETQ. The CDR3 contains 15 residues. The junction had 8 bases not matched to a gene; V was cut back by 3 bases and J by 9 bases. This chain's CDR3 is CASSSDREEGSPLHF. Here the CDR3 DNA reads TGCGCCAGCAGCTCGGACAGGGAGGAAGGTTCACCCCTCCACTTT. Based on the CDR3 plus reference TRBV5-1 and TRBJ1-6, the full variable domain is KAGVTQTPRYLIKTRGQQVTLSCSPISGHRSVSWYQQTPGQGLQFLFEYFSETQRNKGNFPGRFSGRQFSNSRSEMNVSTLELGDSALYLCASSSDREEGSPLHFGNGTRLTVT.

The genes are TRBV11-2 and TRBJ2-7, with a tentative D call TRBD2 (6 bases). Trimming stripped 0 bases from V and 4 bases from J, with 7 bases between. Looked up from germline, CDR1 is SGHAT and CDR2 is FQNNGV. This CDR3 has 13 residues. The CDR3 DNA reads as TGTGCCAGCAGCTTAGAGGCGGGGTACGAGCAGTACTTC. This codes for CASSLEAGYEQYF.

The rearrangement links TRBV7-6 to TRBJ1-1; D is uncertain. V lost 6 bases and J 0 bases, leaving 11 bases between the germline ends. The V gene's germline CDR1 is SGHVS and CDR2 FNYEAQ. This CDR3 has 14 residues. The DNA of the CDR3 is TGTGCCAGCAGTTGGACTGAAATGAACACTGAAGCTTTCTTT. Its protein is CASSWTEMNTEAFF.

The V gene is TRBV29-1, the J gene TRBJ1-4, with D tentatively TRBD1 (5 bases). The germline gives CDR1 SQVTM, CDR2 ANQGSEA. This CDR3 has 13 amino acids. Trimming removed 2 bases at V and 7 bases at J, with 11 bases between. CDR3 nucleotides: TGCAGCGTTGAAAGCCAGGGTATTGAAAAACTGTTTTTT. As protein: CSVESQGIEKLFF.

This clone was observed a single time. J is TRBJ1-3 and V is TRBV28; D is uncertain. CDR3 length: 17 amino acids. Germline CDR1 MDHEN, CDR2 SYDVKM. Trimming removed 4 bases at V and 0 bases at J, with 16 bases between. This CDR3 is CASSSHSPPSSGNTIYF. CDR3 nucleotides: TGTGCCAGCAGTTCCCACAGCCCCCCGAGCTCTGGAAACACCATATATTTT.

The rearrangement links TRBV30 to TRBJ1-2, with 9 positions matching TRBD1. CDR3 length: 15 amino acids. Germline CDR1 and CDR2: GTSNPN and SVGIG (reference sequence). The ends lost 2 bases at V and 7 bases at J; junction bases unmatched: 11. The CDR3 nucleotides are TGTGCCTGGAGTTCCCGCATACAGGGGGCCAGTGGCTACACCTTC. Translating gives CAWSSRIQGASGYTF. The variable domain in full, completed from reference TRBV30 and TRBJ1-2, reads SQTIHQWPATLVQPVGSPLSLECTVEGTSNPNLYWYRQAAGRGLQLLFYSVGIGQISSEVPQNLSASRPQDRQFILSSKKLLLSDSGFYLCAWSSRIQGASGYTFGSGTRLTVV.

The chain recombines TRBV7-3 with TRBJ2-1; 16 bases fit TRBD2. Germline assignment: CDR1 SGHTA and CDR2 FQGTGA. This CDR3 spans 18 amino acids. V lost 5 bases, J lost 10 bases, and 14 bases stayed unmatched. DNA of the CDR3: TGTGCCAGCAGCCTCCACCCGGGACTAGCGGGGGGGTCTGGGGAGCAGTTCTTC. It specifies CASSLHPGLAGGSGEQFF.

The count of this clone is one. This chain joins TRBV7-9 and TRBJ2-2; a weak D match, TRBD2 (6 bases). The CDR3 runs 15 residues. Germline CDR1 is SEHNR and CDR2 is FQNEAQ (reference sequence). Trimming shortened V by 1 base and J by 4 bases, and 10 bases separated the two germline ends. The CDR3 reads CASSLVAGGTGELFF. The CDR3 region has the DNA TGTGCCAGCAGCTTAGTGGCCGGGGGCACCGGGGAGCTGTTTTTT.

The chain couples TRBV11-2 to TRBJ1-1; no clear D. There are 13 residues in the CDR3. Trimming took off 5 bases at V and 4 bases at J, with 11 bases between the two ends. Germline CDR1 is SGHAT and CDR2 is FQNNGV. CDR3 nucleotides: TGTGCCAGCAGCCGACTTCTGGCCACTGAAGCTTTCTTT. It is translated as CASSRLLATEAFF.